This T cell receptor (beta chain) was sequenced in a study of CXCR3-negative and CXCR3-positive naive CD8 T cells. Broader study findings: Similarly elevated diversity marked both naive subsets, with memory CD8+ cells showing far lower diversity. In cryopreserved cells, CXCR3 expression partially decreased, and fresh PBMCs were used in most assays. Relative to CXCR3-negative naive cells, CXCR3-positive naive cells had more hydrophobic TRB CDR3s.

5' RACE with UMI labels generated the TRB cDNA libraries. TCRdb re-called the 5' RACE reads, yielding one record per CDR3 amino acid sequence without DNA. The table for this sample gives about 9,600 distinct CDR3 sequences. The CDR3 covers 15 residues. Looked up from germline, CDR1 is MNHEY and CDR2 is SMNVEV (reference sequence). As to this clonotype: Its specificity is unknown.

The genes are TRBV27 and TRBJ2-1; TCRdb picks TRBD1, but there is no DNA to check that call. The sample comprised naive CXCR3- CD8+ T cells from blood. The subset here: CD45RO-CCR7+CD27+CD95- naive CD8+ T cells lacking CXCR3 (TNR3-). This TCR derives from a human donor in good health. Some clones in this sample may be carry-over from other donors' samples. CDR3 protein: CASSSRVIAPTHPFF.